One and the same sample provided the 15 T cell receptor beta chains below, sequenced in a study of T cells after somatic rescue of genetic block. Generated by immunoSEQ multiplex PCR, the TCRdb table keeps only in-frame clones and is missing some. The table records 70,000 or so clones, approximately 90% of them present only once. Source material: peripheral blood mononuclear cells (PBMCs). The receptors derive from a man between 40 and 49 years old.

The chain joins TRBV9 to TRBJ1-6, with D possibly being TRBD1 (5 bases). Trimming stripped 0 bases from V and 8 bases from J, with 9 bases between. The CDR3 is 14 residues long. Germline loops: CDR1 SGDLS, CDR2 YYNGEE. In DNA, the CDR3 is TGTGCCAGCAGCGTAGATGACAGTTATTCACCCCTCCACTTT. Its protein is CASSVDDSYSPLHF.

V usage is TRBV18 and J usage is TRBJ2-6; D gene ambiguous. Germline CDR1 is KGHSH and CDR2 is LQKENI. This CDR3 is built from 14 residues. V was cut by 6 bases and J by 1 base, with 7 bases left in between. CDR3 coding DNA: TGTGCCAGCTCCCCGAGTTCTGGGGCCAACGTCCTGACTTTC. It codes for CASSPSSGANVLTF. Combining the CDR3 with reference TRBV18 and TRBJ2-6 gives the whole variable domain NAGVMQNPRHLVRRRGQEARLRCSPMKGHSHVYWYRQLPEEGLKFMVYLQKENIIDESGMPKERFSAEFPKEGPSILRIQQVVRGDSAAYFCASSPSSGANVLTFGAGSRLTVL.

The chain combines TRBV9 with TRBJ2-5; 9 bases fit TRBD2. CDR3 size: 16 residues. J lost 1 base, V lost 0 bases, and 4 bases had no gene match. Germline CDR1 and CDR2: SGDLS and YYNGEE. DNA for the CDR3: TGTGCCAGCAGCGTAGTTGGTAGCGGGAGCCAAGAGACCCAGTACTTC. The encoded protein is CASSVVGSGSQETQYF.

This clone occurred once. The chain employs TRBV19 and TRBJ1-5, with a possible D match to TRBD1 (5 bases). The germline CDR1 and CDR2 sequences are LNHDA and SQIVND (reference sequence). This CDR3 comprises 16 residues. V was pared by 7 bases and J by 7 bases, with 23 bases between. CDR3 DNA sequence: TGTGCCAGTAATACGATTGAGGGCGGGGGAAGGCAGCCCCAGCATTTT. This codes for CASNTIEGGGRQPQHF.

The chain joins TRBV5-1 to TRBJ1-2; D is possibly TRBD1 (6 bases). This CDR3 has 16 amino acids. The germline V gene has CDR1 SGHRS and CDR2 YFSETQ. Trimming shortened V by 4 bases and J by 4 bases, and 20 bases separated the two germline ends. The CDR3 spells CASSRAGGQAGYGYTF. In DNA form, the CDR3 reads TGCGCCAGCAGCAGAGCCGGGGGGCAGGCGGGCTATGGCTACACCTTC.

V is TRBV6-1 and J is TRBJ2-3, with D uncertain. The ends were cut back, 2 bases at V and 4 bases at J, with 4 bases in the middle. This CDR3 region has 12 residues. Germline CDR1 and CDR2: MNHNS and SASEGT. The CDR3 DNA follows: TGTGCCAGCAGTGAAATGCCAGATACGCAGTATTTT. Its translation: CASSEMPDTQYF.

This clone was counted once. The rearrangement joins TRBV5-6 to TRBJ2-5; D uncertain. Germline V gene data show CDR1 as SGHDT and CDR2 as YYEEEE. The CDR3 contains 13 residues. The V and J ends lost 0 bases and 6 bases respectively, with 9 bases between them. CDR3 in DNA: TGTGCCAGCAGCTTGGCGGGCGAAAAGACCCAGTACTTC. It codes for CASSLAGEKTQYF.

The V gene is TRBV5-1, the J gene TRBJ1-2; 9 positions match TRBD1. Trimming took 4 bases from V and 1 from J; bases not matched to a gene: 2. The CDR3 loop spans 14 amino acids. Germline assignment: CDR1 SGHRS and CDR2 YFSETQ. The CDR3 DNA reads as TGCGCCAGCAGCCAGGACAGGGGTAACTATGGCTACACCTTC. Its protein product is CASSQDRGNYGYTF.

The V gene is TRBV5-1, the J gene TRBJ2-7; D possibly corresponds to TRBD2 (5 bases). This CDR3 is 14 amino acids long. Germline V gene data show CDR1 as SGHRS and CDR2 as YFSETQ. Trimming shortened V by 0 bases and J by 2 bases, and 9 bases separated the two germline ends. The CDR3 loop is CASSLGGLTYEQYF. For the CDR3, the DNA is TGCGCCAGCAGCTTGGGAGGACTGACCTACGAGCAGTACTTC.

This clone was seen more than once but under ten times. The chain has TRBV7-6 and TRBJ2-2; D is perhaps TRBD2 (5 bases). There are 14 residues in the CDR3. Germline-derived CDR1 and CDR2 are SGHVS and FNYEAQ. The V gene lost 1 base and the J gene lost 6 bases, with 9 bases spanning the gap. DNA of the CDR3: TGTGCCAGCAGCTTAGTAGGGCGGGCCGGGGAGCTGTTTTTT. Amino acids: CASSLVGRAGELFF.

This rearrangement joins TRBV28 to TRBJ2-5; 8 bases align to TRBD1. The J segment lost 4 bases and the V segment lost 7 bases, leaving 14 bases of the junction unmatched. This CDR3 comprises 16 residues. Germline V gene sequence: CDR1 MDHEN, CDR2 SYDVKM. The CDR3: CASIPTAGGPPETQYF. CDR3 DNA: TGTGCCAGCATCCCCACCGCAGGGGGCCCCCCAGAGACCCAGTACTTC.

The V and J genes are TRBV2 and TRBJ2-7; the D is unclear. In germline, CDR1 is SNHLY, CDR2 FYNNEI. The CDR3 length is 18 residues. The V gene lost 6 bases and the J gene lost 5 bases, with 29 bases spanning the gap. CDR3 in DNA: TGTGCCAGCAGGACGACTCGAGCCGATTTCCGCGGTGCGGACGAGCAGTACTTC. Its translation is CASRTTRADFRGADEQYF.

The V gene is TRBV6-1, the J gene TRBJ1-1; D is unclear. CDR3 size: 13 residues. The ends were cut back, 3 bases at V and 2 bases at J, with 7 bases in the middle. Germline assignment: CDR1 MNHNS and CDR2 SASEGT. CDR3 nucleotide sequence: TGTGCCAGCAGTGAGAAAGGTAACACTGAAGCTTTCTTT. This gives the protein CASSEKGNTEAFF.

V is TRBV9 and J is TRBJ2-6, with 10 bases lining up with TRBD1. Germline trimming cut 2 bases from V and 2 bases from J; bases unmatched to any gene: 4. This CDR3 has 17 amino acids. In germline, CDR1 is SGDLS, CDR2 YYNGEE. The CDR3 coding sequence is TGTGCCAGCAGCGTCCGACAGGGGGCGCCTGGGGCCAACGTCCTGACTTTC. Translated, it gives CASSVRQGAPGANVLTF.

The chain recombines TRBV27 with TRBJ2-1; D possibly corresponds to TRBD2 (5 bases). Germline-derived CDR1 and CDR2 are MNHEY and SMNVEV (reference sequence). CDR3 length: 16 residues. With 5 bases removed from V and 0 bases from J, the gap between germline ends came to 14 bases. The DNA of the CDR3 is TGTGCCAGCAGTCCCCCCGAGGGAAGCTCCTACAATGAGCAGTTCTTC. Its translation: CASSPPEGSSYNEQFF.